These 27 T cell receptor beta chains share one sample of origin, sequenced in a study of blood T cell repertoires in COVID-19. Here immunoSEQ multiplex PCR was the method, and the copy in TCRdb shows in-frame clones only, minus some. The data contain about 100,000 clones, 88% of them seen just once; the ten biggest clones take up around 5%. Sequencing was carried out using peripheral blood. These receptors all stem from a human donor in a cohort sampled during active COVID-19.

V gene TRBV28 combines with J gene TRBJ2-5, with D perhaps matching TRBD2 (6 bases). The ends were cut back, 5 bases at V and 5 bases at J, with 9 bases in the middle. The CDR3 spans 12 residues. Germline V gene sequence: CDR1 MDHEN, CDR2 SYDVKM. In DNA, the CDR3 is TGTGCCAGCAGTCCGGGGGTGGAGACCCAGTACTTC. Translation gives CASSPGVETQYF.

The CDR3 loop is CASRMDRAGAGELFF. CDR3 sequence (DNA): TGTGCCAGCAGGATGGACAGGGCGGGGGCCGGGGAGCTGTTTTTT. V and J are TRBV2 and TRBJ2-2; a weak D match, TRBD1 (8 bases). Germline V gene lookup returns CDR1 SNHLY and CDR2 FYNNEI. Trimming shortened V by 6 bases and J by 6 bases, and 17 bases separated the two germline ends. This CDR3 has 15 amino acids.

The genes are TRBV27 and TRBJ1-6, with a tentative D call TRBD1 (6 bases). The germline V gene has CDR1 MNHEY and CDR2 SMNVEV (reference sequence). The ends were cut back, 3 bases at V and 0 bases at J, with 18 bases in the middle. The CDR3 has 19 amino acids. The CDR3 here is CASSFRQDSVSSYNSPLHF. In DNA, the CDR3 is TGTGCCAGCAGTTTTAGACAGGACTCTGTAAGCTCCTATAATTCACCCCTCCACTTT.

In its sample, this clone was seen many times. This rearrangement joins TRBV20-1 to TRBJ2-3; a weak D match, TRBD2 (5 bases). V lost 3 bases, J lost 0 bases, and 10 bases lay in between. This CDR3 has 14 amino acids. Germline CDR1 is DFQATT and CDR2 is SNEGSKA (reference sequence). CDR3 coding DNA: TGCAGTGCTAGTACGGGGAGAAGCACAGATACGCAGTATTTT. Translating gives CSASTGRSTDTQYF.

The chain employs TRBV5-6 and TRBJ1-5; a weak D match, TRBD1 (6 bases). There are 14 residues in the CDR3. The V gene's germline CDR1 is SGHDT and CDR2 YYEEEE. V was cut by 2 bases and J by 2 bases, with 8 bases left in between. CDR3 residues: CASSFSGGNQPQHF. The CDR3 DNA reads as TGTGCCAGCAGCTTTTCAGGGGGCAATCAGCCCCAGCATTTT.

The DNA for the CDR3 is TGCAGTGCTAGTATGAGCGAGCAGTACTTC. Amino acid sequence: CSASMSEQYF. This chain uses TRBV20-1 with TRBJ2-7; D is uncertain. Per germline, CDR1 DFQATT and CDR2 SNEGSKA (reference sequence). The CDR3 sequence is 10 residues long. The V end was cut by 3 bases, the J end by 6 bases, with 6 bases between.

The rearrangement uses TRBV7-2 and TRBJ2-7; D uncertain. Trimming pared 1 base from V and 1 base from J, leaving 8 bases between. This CDR3 is 14 amino acids long. Germline V gives CDR1 SGHTA, CDR2 FQGNSA. CDR3 coding DNA: TGTGCCAGCAGCTTAGACAGTGGGTCCTACGAGCAGTACTTC. This gives the protein CASSLDSGSYEQYF.

The chain employs TRBV27 and TRBJ1-2; D perhaps matches TRBD1 (6 bases). Germline lookup yields CDR1 MNHEY and CDR2 SMNVEV (reference sequence). Between the trimmed V and J ends, which lost 0 bases and 4 bases, there was a span of 15 bases. There are 16 residues in the CDR3. The CDR3 DNA reads TGTGCCAGCAGTTTATCGGGGGCGGGGGTCCCCTATGGCTACACCTTC. This sequence encodes CASSLSGAGVPYGYTF.

The rearrangement links TRBV6-5 to TRBJ1-3; 7 nucleotides align to TRBD1. The CDR3 covers 14 residues. V shed 6 bases and J 4 bases; nucleotides not matched to a gene: 6. CDR1 and CDR2 from the germline V gene are MNHEY and SVGAGI. DNA of the CDR3: TGTGCCAGCAGCCTGGGACAGAGAGGAAACACCATATATTTT. The encoded protein is CASSLGQRGNTIYF.

The V and J genes are TRBV5-1 and TRBJ2-7, with D uncertain. Germline V gene data show CDR1 as SGHRS and CDR2 as YFSETQ. The CDR3 has 10 residues. Trimming left V 4 bases short and J 4 bases short, with 3 bases between. The CDR3 reads CASSQYEQYF. As DNA, the CDR3 is TGCGCCAGCAGCCAGTACGAGCAGTACTTC.

This clone was recorded only once. The chain carries TRBV2 and TRBJ1-1, with D unresolved. In germline, CDR1 is SNHLY, CDR2 FYNNEI. Trimming removed 6 bases at V and 6 bases at J, with 17 bases between. The CDR3 totals 14 residues. The DNA for the CDR3 is TGTGCCAGCAGCCAATTTCAAACACGGGCTGAAGCTTTCTTT. This gives the protein CASSQFQTRAEAFF.

The V gene is TRBV30, the J gene TRBJ2-7; TRBD2 aligns across 8 bases. Unmatched junction bases numbered 14, after V lost 4 bases and J lost 3 bases. The CDR3 has 16 amino acids. From germline, CDR1 is GTSNPN and CDR2 SVGIG (reference sequence). The CDR3: CAWTRAPAGGGYEQYF. The CDR3 nucleotides read TGTGCCTGGACCAGGGCACCGGCGGGAGGTGGCTACGAGCAGTACTTC.

The chain recombines TRBV11-2 with TRBJ2-1, with 8 bases aligning to TRBD2. From germline, CDR1 is SGHAT and CDR2 FQNNGV. This CDR3 comprises 16 residues. V gave up 4 bases and J gave up 4 bases; unmatched junction bases: 9. CDR3 coding DNA: TGTGCCAGCAGCTCCAAACTAGCGGTAGGTTACAATGAGCAGTTCTTC. Residues: CASSSKLAVGYNEQFF.

The chain links TRBV10-3 to TRBJ1-2, with no clear D. Germline V gives CDR1 ENHRY, CDR2 SYGVKD. V shed 6 bases and J shed 5 bases, with 19 bases lying between them. This CDR3 spans 15 amino acids. The CDR3 loop reads CAIRRSQTLLYGYTF. The CDR3, as DNA: TGTGCCATCAGAAGGTCGCAGACTCTGTTATATGGCTACACCTTC.

This clone was observed many times. V gene TRBV19 combines with J gene TRBJ2-1, with TRBD2 matching over 8 bases. The CDR3 is 12 amino acids. The junction had 0 bases not matched to a gene; V was cut back by 4 bases and J by 7 bases. From germline, CDR1 is LNHDA and CDR2 SQIVND (reference sequence). CDR3 sequence: CASSTGGNEQFF. CDR3 DNA: TGTGCCAGTAGTACGGGAGGGAATGAGCAGTTCTTC.

DNA for the CDR3: TGTGCCTGGAGTACCGGGACAGTACACACTGAAGCTTTCTTT. This sequence encodes CAWSTGTVHTEAFF. This chain connects TRBV30 to TRBJ1-1, with 7 bases matching TRBD1. The V gene's germline CDR1 is GTSNPN and CDR2 SVGIG (reference sequence). The length of the CDR3 is 14 residues. Trimming took 2 bases from V and 3 from J; bases not matched to a gene: 6.

The chain employs TRBV7-2 and TRBJ1-2; D might be TRBD1 (6 bases). Germline assignment: CDR1 SGHTA and CDR2 FQGNSA. V gave up 5 bases and J gave up 5 bases, with 9 bases separating them. There are 12 residues in the CDR3. The CDR3 is CASSHREYGYTF. The CDR3 nucleotides read TGTGCCAGCAGCCACAGGGAATATGGCTACACCTTC. Variable domain in full (rest from reference TRBV7-2 and TRBJ1-2): GAGVSQSPSNKVTEKGKDVELRCDPISGHTALYWYRQSLGQGLEFLIYFQGNSAPDKSGLPSDRFSAERTGGSVSTLTIQRTQQEDSAVYLCASSHREYGYTFGSGTRLTVV.

This chain uses TRBV7-3 with TRBJ2-2; D is uncertain. Trimming removed 5 bases at V and 1 base at J, with 17 bases between. The CDR3 runs 17 residues. The germline gives CDR1 SGHTA, CDR2 FQGTGA. The CDR3 sequence is CASSPMPVGRNTGELFF. The CDR3 DNA is TGTGCCAGCAGCCCCATGCCGGTGGGCAGGAACACCGGGGAGCTGTTTTTT.

This chain connects TRBV14 to TRBJ2-7; D remains unclear. This CDR3 has 14 residues. Trimming shortened V by 0 bases and J by 0 bases, and 6 bases separated the two germline ends. Germline CDR1 reads SGHDN; CDR2 reads FVKESK. This chain's CDR3 is CASSQDWSSYEQYF. CDR3 in DNA: TGTGCCAGCAGCCAAGATTGGAGCTCCTACGAGCAGTACTTC.

The rearrangement uses TRBV6-2 or TRBV6-3 and TRBJ2-7; 12 bases are a match to TRBD2. Germline trimming cut 4 bases from V and 4 bases from J; bases unmatched to any gene: 5. Germline V gene data show CDR1 as MNHEY and CDR2 as SVGEGT. The CDR3 runs to 15 residues. Written as DNA, the CDR3 is TGTGCCAGCAGTTCGACTAGCGGGAGCGGTTACGAGCAGTACTTC. This translates into CASSSTSGSGYEQYF.

The genes are TRBV5-1 and TRBJ2-1, with D tentatively TRBD1 (5 bases). CDR3 length equals 14 residues. From germline, CDR1 is SGHRS and CDR2 YFSETQ. V shed 4 bases and J shed 7 bases, with 15 bases lying between them. The CDR3 reads CASSTPGSWNEQFF. CDR3 bases: TGCGCCAGCAGCACTCCAGGGTCTTGGAATGAGCAGTTCTTC.

V and J are TRBV19 and TRBJ2-1; D is ambiguous. V was trimmed by 3 bases and J by 10 bases, leaving 13 bases between them. The CDR3 has 13 residues. Germline CDR1 and CDR2: LNHDA and SQIVND (reference sequence). CDR3 sequence reads: CASSISYGLEQFF. The CDR3, as DNA: TGTGCCAGTAGTATCTCATATGGGCTCGAGCAGTTCTTC.

The chain links TRBV6-1 to TRBJ2-7, with 11 positions matching TRBD2. Trimming removed 0 bases from V and 4 bases from J; junction bases left unmatched: 2. The germline V gene has CDR1 MNHNS and CDR2 SASEGT. This CDR3 contains 15 residues. The DNA for the CDR3 is TGTGCCAGCAGTGAAGCCGGGACTAGCGGATACGAGCAGTACTTC. It encodes CASSEAGTSGYEQYF.

The chain is built from TRBV2 and TRBJ2-7; 10 positions match TRBD1. The CDR3 contains 15 residues. V was pared by 7 bases and J by 2 bases, with 8 bases of the junction left unmatched. Germline CDR1 and CDR2: SNHLY and FYNNEI. CDR3 protein: CASNPPGTGAYEQYF. CDR3 nucleotides: TGTGCCAGCAACCCCCCCGGGACAGGGGCCTACGAGCAGTACTTC.

V is TRBV6-5 and J is TRBJ1-2, with 9 bases identical to TRBD1. In germline, CDR1 is MNHEY, CDR2 SVGAGI. This CDR3 contains 13 residues. The ends lost 11 bases at V and 6 bases at J; junction bases unmatched: 10. For the CDR3, the DNA is TGTGCCCTAGGTAGGACAGGGGCTGATGGCTACACCTTC. It translates to CALGRTGADGYTF.

The V gene is TRBV5-1, the J gene TRBJ2-5, with a tentative D call TRBD2 (5 bases). Germline V gene lookup returns CDR1 SGHRS and CDR2 YFSETQ. V dropped 2 bases and J dropped 1 base, with 9 bases sitting between them. The CDR3 loop spans 14 amino acids. The CDR3 DNA reads as TGCGCCAGCAGCTTCGGGGAAACCCAAGAGACCCAGTACTTC. Its translation is CASSFGETQETQYF.

This chain joins TRBV19 and TRBJ2-5; D unclear. V was pared by 4 bases and J by 1 base, with 13 bases between. This CDR3 contains 15 residues. Per the germline V gene, CDR1 is LNHDA and CDR2 is SQIVND (reference sequence). The CDR3 here is CASSTIGAGQETQYF. CDR3 bases: TGTGCCAGTAGTACAATTGGTGCCGGCCAAGAGACCCAGTACTTC.